Shown below are 17 T cell receptor beta chains from a single sample sequenced in a study of regulatory T cells in long-lasting Graves disease. Researchers made TCR beta libraries by using iRepertoire HTBI primers and running Arm-PCR on CDR3 regions. TCRdb re-called the multiplex PCR reads through MiXCR, storing one row per CDR3 protein. Of about 450,000 distinct CDR3 sequences detected, 12% to 15% appear once; the ten largest clones hold around a sixth. Stated time point: newly diagnosed GD, antithyroid drugs for less than 3 months. PBMC RNA served as the TCR library source. The data also belong to a second study, concerning T cells in Graves' hyperthyroidism and ophthalmopathy.

The starting material was peripheral blood mononuclear cells (PBMCs), obtained at new diagnosis, from a patient treated with antithyroid drugs. The source is a woman in her fifties or sixties with Graves disease.

With regard to this clonotype: A much larger clone is a single base away; this may be a read error. This chain uses TRBV29-1 with TRBJ2-5; weak D call: TRBD2 (5 bases). CDR1 SQVTM and CDR2 ANQGSEA come from the germline V gene. CDR3 length equals 13 residues. CDR3 protein: CSVEGGRQVTQYF. The DNA for the CDR3 is TGCAGCGTTGAAGGAGGGCGGCAAGTGACCCAGTACTTC.

This clonotype showed up many times. The chain has TRBV5-4 and TRBJ2-3; D is ambiguous. Germline V gene sequence: CDR1 SGHNT, CDR2 YYREEE (reference sequence). Trimming pared 7 bases from V and 0 bases from J, leaving 15 bases between. This CDR3 comprises 15 residues. DNA for the CDR3: TGTGCCAGCTCTCGAGCCGGTTCTAGCACAGATACGCAGTATTTT. The encoded protein is CASSRAGSSTDTQYF.

This clonotype has ten or more counts. This chain uses TRBV5-8 with TRBJ1-5; D may be TRBD1 (6 bases). The germline V gene encodes CDR1 SGHTS and CDR2 YDEGEE. Trimming cost V 2 bases and J 7 bases, with 16 bases left between them. The CDR3 spans 15 residues. The CDR3 DNA reads TGTGCCAGCAGCTTAGGGGGGGCGGAATACCAGCCCCAGCATTTT. This gives the protein CASSLGGAEYQPQHF.

This clonotype has more than one count but fewer than ten. The V and J genes are TRBV6-2 or TRBV6-3 and TRBJ2-2; weak D call: TRBD2 (6 bases). CDR1 is MNHEY and CDR2 is SVGEGT in the germline V gene. This CDR3 spans 16 amino acids. Trimming shortened V by 2 bases and J by 0 bases, and 10 bases separated the two germline ends. CDR3 in DNA: TGTGCCAGCAGTTACGGGCGGGACTCGAACACCGGGGAGCTGTTTTTT. It specifies CASSYGRDSNTGELFF.

In this sample, this clonotype turned up a few times. The CDR3 nucleotides read TGTGCCAGCAGACCCCCTCAGACAGACTCTGGGGCCAACGTCCTGACTTTC. The encoded protein is CASRPPQTDSGANVLTF. This chain uses TRBV12-3 or TRBV12-4 with TRBJ2-6, with a possible D match to TRBD1 (5 bases). The CDR3 runs 17 residues. The V end was cut by 6 bases, the J end by 0 bases, with 15 bases between.

This clonotype came up many times. The rearrangement links TRBV30 to TRBJ1-1; D may be TRBD1 (5 bases). Between the trimmed V and J ends, which lost 5 bases and 1 base, there was a span of 11 bases. The CDR3 contains 13 residues. The V gene's germline CDR1 is GTSNPN and CDR2 SVGIG (reference sequence). As DNA, the CDR3 is TGTGCCTGGGCTAGACAGAAGAACACTGAAGCTTTCTTT. Translating gives CAWARQKNTEAFF.

This clonotype was picked up many times. The chain recombines TRBV30 with TRBJ1-2; D is ambiguous. This CDR3 has 13 amino acids. The germline V gene encodes CDR1 GTSNPN and CDR2 SVGIG (reference sequence). Trimming took 1 base from V and 8 from J, leaving 14 bases between them. CDR3 residues: CAWSAFGLGGYTF. In DNA, the CDR3 is TGTGCCTGGAGTGCTTTTGGGCTGGGAGGCTACACCTTC. The whole variable domain, filled in from reference TRBV30 and TRBJ1-2, reads SQTIHQWPATLVQPVGSPLSLECTVEGTSNPNLYWYRQAAGRGLQLLFYSVGIGQISSEVPQNLSASRPQDRQFILSSKKLLLSDSGFYLCAWSAFGLGGYTFGSGTRLTVV.

This clonotype was counted only a few times. The rearrangement uses TRBV19 and TRBJ1-3, with D possibly being TRBD1 (5 bases). V lost 5 bases and J 4 bases, leaving 9 bases between the germline ends. The germline V gene encodes CDR1 LNHDA and CDR2 SQIVND (reference sequence). This CDR3 has 13 residues. The CDR3 spells CASSSWDGNTIYF. CDR3 sequence (DNA): TGTGCCAGTAGTTCCTGGGACGGAAACACCATATATTTT.

In this sample, this clonotype turned up a few times. The V call is TRBV18, the J call TRBJ2-5, with TRBD2 as a possible D gene (7 bases). Trimming removed 2 bases at V and 5 bases at J, with 15 bases between. This CDR3 comprises 15 residues. Germline CDR1 KGHSH, CDR2 LQKENI. In nucleotides, the CDR3 is TGTGCCAGCTCACCATCGGGGGGCAGAGGCGAGACCCAGTACTTC. This sequence encodes CASSPSGGRGETQYF. Together with reference TRBV18 and TRBJ2-5, the CDR3 gives the full variable domain: NAGVMQNPRHLVRRRGQEARLRCSPMKGHSHVYWYRQLPEEGLKFMVYLQKENIIDESGMPKERFSAEFPKEGPSILRIQQVVRGDSAAYFCASSPSGGRGETQYFGPGTRLLVL.

This clonotype has at least ten counts. V usage is TRBV11-1 and J usage is TRBJ2-1; TRBD1 agrees at 7 bases. Germline assignment: CDR1 SGHAT and CDR2 FQDESV (reference sequence). J was trimmed by 6 bases and V by 6 bases; bases with no gene match: 8. The CDR3 extends over 14 amino acids. The CDR3 sequence is CASSSATGSNEQFF. The CDR3 DNA is TGTGCCAGCAGTTCTGCGACAGGGTCCAATGAGCAGTTCTTC.

There are a few counts of this clonotype. This chain joins TRBV10-2 and TRBJ1-1, with D possibly TRBD1 on 5 matching bases. Trimming cost V 6 bases and J 1 base, with 9 bases left between them. CDR1 is WSHSY and CDR2 is SAAADI in the germline V gene. CDR3 size: 13 residues. CDR3 DNA: TGCGCCAGCAGATCAAGGGGGAACACTGAAGCTTTCTTT. This encodes CASRSRGNTEAFF.

Many counts were recorded for this clonotype. The chain couples TRBV6-2 or TRBV6-3 to TRBJ1-2, with D perhaps TRBD1 (5 bases). CDR3 length: 16 amino acids. Trimming removed 0 bases from V and 1 base from J, with 12 bases in between. Germline CDR1 and CDR2: MNHEY and SVGEGT. DNA of the CDR3: TGTGCCAGCAGTTACTCGATCTCAGGGATTAACTATGGCTACACCTTC. Amino acid sequence: CASSYSISGINYGYTF.

This clonotype was detected a few times. The chain joins TRBV5-4 to TRBJ2-7; 8 nucleotides agree with TRBD1. The germline CDR1 and CDR2 sequences are SGHNT and YYREEE (reference sequence). The V segment lost 4 bases and the J segment 6 bases; nucleotides outside the gene matches: 15. The CDR3 length is 16 residues. CDR3 protein: CASSPGSGRGRFEQYF. CDR3 nucleotides: TGTGCCAGCAGCCCCGGATCAGGCAGGGGGCGCTTCGAGCAGTACTTC.

Remarks on this clonotype: At one boundary the junction diverges from the germline segment, which might be a read error. The rearrangement uses TRBV6-7 and TRBJ2-7, with 10 bases that match TRBD2. TRBV6-7 is identified as an open reading frame with a role that is uncertain. This CDR3 contains 13 residues. CDR3 nucleotide sequence: TGTGCCAGCAGTAGGGGGGCCGGGACTAGCGTACTCTTC. It is translated as CASSRGAGTSVLF.

The chain carries TRBV13 and TRBJ2-3; 13 bases match TRBD2. The germline V gene encodes CDR1 PRHDT and CDR2 FYEKMQ (reference sequence). The J segment lost 2 bases and the V segment lost 4 bases, leaving 6 bases of the junction unmatched. The CDR3 length is 17 residues. CDR3 nucleotides: TGTGCCAGCAGCTCTCGCGGGACTAGCGGGGACACAGATACGCAGTATTTT. This encodes CASSSRGTSGDTDTQYF.

The chain uses TRBV7-3 and TRBJ2-3; D not certain. The germline V gene has CDR1 SGHTA and CDR2 FQGTGA. The CDR3 has 15 amino acids. The V end was cut by 0 bases, the J end by 2 bases, with 9 bases between. DNA for the CDR3: TGTGCCAGCAGCTTAACAGGTGGTTACACAGATACGCAGTATTTT. Encoded protein: CASSLTGGYTDTQYF.

Many counts were recorded for this clonotype. J is TRBJ2-5 and V is TRBV20-1; 15 bases match TRBD2. Germline trimming cut 1 base from V and 4 bases from J; bases unmatched to any gene: 4. Germline CDR1 and CDR2: DFQATT and SNEGSKA (reference sequence). The CDR3 is 16 amino acids. CDR3 region: CSARGMGLAGGETQYF. CDR3 DNA sequence: TGCAGTGCTAGAGGGATGGGACTAGCGGGAGGAGAGACCCAGTACTTC.